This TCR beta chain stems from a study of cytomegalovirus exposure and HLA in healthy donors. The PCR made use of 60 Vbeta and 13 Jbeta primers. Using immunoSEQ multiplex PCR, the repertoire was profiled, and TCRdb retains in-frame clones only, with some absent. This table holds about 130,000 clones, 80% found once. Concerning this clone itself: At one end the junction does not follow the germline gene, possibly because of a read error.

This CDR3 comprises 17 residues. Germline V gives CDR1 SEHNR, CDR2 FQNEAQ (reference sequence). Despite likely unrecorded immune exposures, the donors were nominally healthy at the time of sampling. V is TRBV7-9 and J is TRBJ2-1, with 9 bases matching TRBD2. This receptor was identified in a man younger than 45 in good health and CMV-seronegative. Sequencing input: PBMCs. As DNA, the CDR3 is TGTTCCAGCAGCTTCTCCCCTCTAGCGGGGATATACAATGAGCAGTTCTTC. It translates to CSSSFSPLAGIYNEQFF. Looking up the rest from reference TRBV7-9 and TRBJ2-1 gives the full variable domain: DTGVSQNPRHKITKRGQNVTFRCDPISEHNRLYWYRQTLGQGPEFLTYFQNEAQLEKSRLLSDRFSAERPKGSFSTLEIQRTEQGDSAMYLCSSSFSPLAGIYNEQFFGPGTRLTVL.